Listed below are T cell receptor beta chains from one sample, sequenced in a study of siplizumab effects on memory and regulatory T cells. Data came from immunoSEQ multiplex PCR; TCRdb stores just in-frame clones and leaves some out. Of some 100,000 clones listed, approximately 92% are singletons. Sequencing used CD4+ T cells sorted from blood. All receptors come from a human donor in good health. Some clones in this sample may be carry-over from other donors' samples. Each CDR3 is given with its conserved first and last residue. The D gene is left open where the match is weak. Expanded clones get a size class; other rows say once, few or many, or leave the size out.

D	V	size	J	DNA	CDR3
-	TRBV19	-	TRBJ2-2	TGTGCCAGTAGTATTCCAGGGCGGACCGGGGAGCTGTTTTTT	CASSIPGRTGELFF
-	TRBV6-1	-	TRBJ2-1	TGTGCCAGTAAGCGGAAGTCCACCTACAATGAGCAGTTCTTC	CASKRKSTYNEQFF
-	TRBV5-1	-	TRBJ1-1	TGCGCCAGCAGCTTGGAGGGCAGGCCGAACACTGAAGCTTTCTTT	CASSLEGRPNTEAFF
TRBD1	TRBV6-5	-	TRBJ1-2	TGTGCCAGCAGCCCGACAGGGGTAAGGAGTGGCTACACCTTC	CASSPTGVRSGYTF
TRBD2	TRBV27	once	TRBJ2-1	TGTGCCAGCAGTCTAAAGGTGGGAGGGCCCTCCTACAATGAGCAGTTCTTC	CASSLKVGGPSYNEQFF
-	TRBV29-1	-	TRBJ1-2	TGCAGCGTTGAGGGCACCTATGGCTACACCTTC	CSVEGTYGYTF
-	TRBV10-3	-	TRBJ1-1	TGTGCCATCAGTGTACAGGGAGCGGACACTGAAGCTTTCTTT	CAISVQGADTEAFF
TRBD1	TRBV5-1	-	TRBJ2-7	TGCGCCAGCAGCTCGGAAGGGGGCGAATGGGACGAGCAGTACTTC	CASSSEGGEWDEQYF
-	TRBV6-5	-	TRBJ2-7	TGTGCCAGCAGTTACTCGTGGGAGTCCGAGCAGTACTTC	CASSYSWESEQYF
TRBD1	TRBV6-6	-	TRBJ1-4	TGTGCCAGCAGATCCGACAGGGTCAAGGAAAAACTGTTTTTT	CASRSDRVKEKLFF
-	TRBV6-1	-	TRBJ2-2	TGTGCCAGCAGTGAAAGAGCGTCCTGGGCGGTGTTTTTT	CASSERASWAVFF
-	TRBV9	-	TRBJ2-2	TGTGCCAGCAGCGCGACGGGGAGCCGAAACACCGGGGAGCTGTTTTTT	CASSATGSRNTGELFF
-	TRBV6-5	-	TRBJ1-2	TGTGCCAGCAGGAGCGGGTCCTATGGCTACACCTTC	CASRSGSYGYTF
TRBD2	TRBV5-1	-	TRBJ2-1	TGCGCCAGCAGCTTGGATCATCAACTAGCGGGAGGTAGGAATGAGCAGTTCTTC	CASSLDHQLAGGRNEQFF
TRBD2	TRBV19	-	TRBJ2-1	TGTGCCAGTAGTATCCGCCGAGCTAGCGGCATAGACAATGAGCAGTTCTTC	CASSIRRASGIDNEQFF
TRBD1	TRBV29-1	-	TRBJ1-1	TGCAGCGCCGGGACAGGGGGCAACACTGAAGCTTTCTTT	CSAGTGGNTEAFF
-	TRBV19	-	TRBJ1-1	TGTGCCAGCTCTAATACAGGGTGGCCCACTGAAGCTTTCTTT	CASSNTGWPTEAFF
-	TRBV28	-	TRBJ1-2	TGTGCCAGCAGTCGTCCTGGATATGGCTACACCTTC	CASSRPGYGYTF
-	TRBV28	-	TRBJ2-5	TGTGCCAGCCACCAACAGGACCAAGAGACCCAGTACTTC	CASHQQDQETQYF
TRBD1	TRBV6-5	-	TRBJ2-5	TGTGCCAGCAGTTACAGGGGGCGAGAGACCCAGTACTTC	CASSYRGRETQYF
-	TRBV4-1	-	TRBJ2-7	TGCGCCAGCAGCCAAGGGACCACTAAGGTTATTAGCGAGCAGTACTTC	CASSQGTTKVISEQYF
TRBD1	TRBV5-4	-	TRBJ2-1	TGTGCCAGCAGCTTAGGGGGCATGTATAATGAGCAGTTCTTC	CASSLGGMYNEQFF
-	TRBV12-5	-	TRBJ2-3	TGTGCTAGTGGTTTAGGATACCTTAGCGACACAGATACGCAGTATTTT	CASGLGYLSDTDTQYF
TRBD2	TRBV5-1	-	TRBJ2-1	TGCGCCAGCAAAGGACTAGCAGCCGACAATGAGCAGTTCTTC	CASKGLAADNEQFF
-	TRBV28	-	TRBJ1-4	TGTGCCAGCAGTTTTACAGGTTTGGCTAATGAAAAACTGTTTTTT	CASSFTGLANEKLFF
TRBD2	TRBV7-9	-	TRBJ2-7	TGTGCCAGCAGCCTCTCCCGTGGTAGCGGGAGAAACGAGCAGTACTTC	CASSLSRGSGRNEQYF
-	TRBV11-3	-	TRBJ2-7	TGTGCCAGCAGCCTGGGGGCAGGGGCCTACGAGCAGTACTTC	CASSLGAGAYEQYF
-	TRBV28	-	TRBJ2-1	TGTGCCAGCAAAGCTTCCGGGGCGGGCTACAATGAGCAGTTCTTC	CASKASGAGYNEQFF
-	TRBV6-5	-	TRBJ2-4	TGTGCCAGCAGTTTTAGTTCGGGGACCCAAAACATTCAGTACTTC	CASSFSSGTQNIQYF
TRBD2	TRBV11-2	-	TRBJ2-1	TGTGCCAGCAGCTGGACTAGCGGGAGGGGAAATGAGCAGTTCTTC	CASSWTSGRGNEQFF
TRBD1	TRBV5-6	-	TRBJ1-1	TGTGCCAGCAGCCCACAGGGGCGGCAGGGGAACACTGAAGCTTTCTTT	CASSPQGRQGNTEAFF
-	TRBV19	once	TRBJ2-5	TGTGCCAGTAGTATAGCCCCATCGGGCCCCCAAGGGGCCCAGTACTTC	CASSIAPSGPQGAQYF
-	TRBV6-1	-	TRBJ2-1	TGTGCCAGCAAAGAAGGGACGTACAATGAGCAGTTCTTC	CASKEGTYNEQFF
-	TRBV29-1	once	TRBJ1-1	TGCAGCGTTTCCCGGGGGGGAGTGAACACTGAAGCTTTCTTT	CSVSRGGVNTEAFF
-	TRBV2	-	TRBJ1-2	TGTGCCAGCAGTGTTCAATCCAGGGCCTACTATGGCTACACCTTC	CASSVQSRAYYGYTF
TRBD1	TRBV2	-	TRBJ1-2	TGTGCCAGCAGTGGGACAGGGAACTATGGCTACACCTTC	CASSGTGNYGYTF
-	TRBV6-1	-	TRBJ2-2	TGTGCCAGCGGGGGGCGGGATCGGTACACCGGGGAGCTGTTTTTT	CASGGRDRYTGELFF
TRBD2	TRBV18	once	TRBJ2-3	TGTGCCAGCTCACCATTGGGACTAGCGGGAAGCACAGATACGCAGTATTTT	CASSPLGLAGSTDTQYF
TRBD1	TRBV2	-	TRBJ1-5	TGTGCCAGCAGTGCCGGGACAGGGTATCAGCCCCAGCATTTT	CASSAGTGYQPQHF
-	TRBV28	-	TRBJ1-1	TGTGCCAGCAGTTTGTACTCGGGGAACACTGAAGCTTTCTTT	CASSLYSGNTEAFF